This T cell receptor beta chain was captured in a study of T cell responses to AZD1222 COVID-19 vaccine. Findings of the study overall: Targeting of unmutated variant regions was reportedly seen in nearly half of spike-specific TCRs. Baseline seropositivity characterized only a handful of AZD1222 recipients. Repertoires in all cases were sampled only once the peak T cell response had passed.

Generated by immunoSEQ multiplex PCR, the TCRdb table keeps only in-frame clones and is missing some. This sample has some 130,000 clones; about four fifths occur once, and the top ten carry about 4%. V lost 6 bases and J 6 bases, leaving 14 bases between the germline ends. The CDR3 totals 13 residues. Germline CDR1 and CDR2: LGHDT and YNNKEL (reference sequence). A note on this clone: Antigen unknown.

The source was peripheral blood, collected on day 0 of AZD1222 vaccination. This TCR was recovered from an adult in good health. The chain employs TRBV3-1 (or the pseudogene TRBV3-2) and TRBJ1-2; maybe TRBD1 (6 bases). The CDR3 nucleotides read TGTGCCAGCAGTCGCGGACAGACTAATGGCTACACCTTC. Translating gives CASSRGQTNGYTF.